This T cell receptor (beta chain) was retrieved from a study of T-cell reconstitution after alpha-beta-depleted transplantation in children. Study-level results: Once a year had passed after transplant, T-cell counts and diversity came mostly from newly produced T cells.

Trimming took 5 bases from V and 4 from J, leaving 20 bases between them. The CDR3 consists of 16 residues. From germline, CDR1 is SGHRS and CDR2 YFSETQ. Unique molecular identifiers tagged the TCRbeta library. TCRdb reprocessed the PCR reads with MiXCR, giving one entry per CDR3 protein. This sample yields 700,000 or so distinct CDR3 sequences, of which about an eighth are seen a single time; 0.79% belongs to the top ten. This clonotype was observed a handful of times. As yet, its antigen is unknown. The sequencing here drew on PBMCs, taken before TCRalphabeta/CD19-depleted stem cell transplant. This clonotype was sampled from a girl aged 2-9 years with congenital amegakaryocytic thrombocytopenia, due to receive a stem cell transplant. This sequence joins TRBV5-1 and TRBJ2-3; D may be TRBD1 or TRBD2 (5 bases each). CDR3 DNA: TGCGCCAGCAGGGCCGCCGGGACGCTTGTTTCAGATACGCAGTATTTT. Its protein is CASRAAGTLVSDTQYF.